This record looks at one T cell receptor beta chain sequence and its context. Its target is unknown. This specimen comes from a study of blood T cells in healthy people across ages. Whole-study findings and limits: Possibly confounding the expanded clonotype changes was the fact that donor CMV status was unknown. Researchers said unsorted PBMCs prevented a conclusive naive versus antigen-experienced comparison.

Whenever a sample was processed, at least 6.5 million PBMCs were isolated. Samples each yielded at least 6 micrograms of total RNA. A second PCR, run for about 7 to 11 cycles, used a sample-barcoded 5' primer plus a J-beta primer mix. A single record per CDR3 protein comes from TCRdb applying MiXCR to the 5' RACE reads. The sample holds about 1.5 million distinct CDR3 sequences, 35% to 45% seen once. The V end lost 5 bases, the J end lost 0 bases, and 11 bases lay between the germline ends. The germline V gene encodes CDR1 DFQATT and CDR2 SNEGSKA (reference sequence). The CDR3 is 14 amino acids. The TCR was taken from a woman between 18 and 29 years old in good health. This chain connects TRBV20-1 to TRBJ1-3, with no clear D. The specimen was blood. The CDR3 DNA sequence: TGCAGTGCTCGCATACCGAGCTCTGGAAACACCATATATTTT. Its translation: CSARIPSSGNTIYF.